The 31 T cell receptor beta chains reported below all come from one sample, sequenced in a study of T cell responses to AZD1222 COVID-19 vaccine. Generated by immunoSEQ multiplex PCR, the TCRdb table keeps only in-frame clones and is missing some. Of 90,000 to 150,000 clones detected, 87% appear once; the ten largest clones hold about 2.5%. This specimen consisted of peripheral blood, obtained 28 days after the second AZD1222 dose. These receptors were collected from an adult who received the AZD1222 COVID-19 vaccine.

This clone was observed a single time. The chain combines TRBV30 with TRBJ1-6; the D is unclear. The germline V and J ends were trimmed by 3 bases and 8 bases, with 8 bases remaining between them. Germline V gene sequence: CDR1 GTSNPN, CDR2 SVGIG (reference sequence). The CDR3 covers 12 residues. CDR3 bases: TGTGCCTGGAGGTCCCTTTATTCACCCCTCCACTTT. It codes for CAWRSLYSPLHF.

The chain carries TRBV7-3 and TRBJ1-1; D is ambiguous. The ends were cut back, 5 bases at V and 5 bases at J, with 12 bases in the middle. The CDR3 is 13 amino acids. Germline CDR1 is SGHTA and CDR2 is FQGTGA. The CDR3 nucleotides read TGTGCCAGCAGCCATGACCCAACAACTGAAGCTTTCTTT. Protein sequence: CASSHDPTTEAFF.

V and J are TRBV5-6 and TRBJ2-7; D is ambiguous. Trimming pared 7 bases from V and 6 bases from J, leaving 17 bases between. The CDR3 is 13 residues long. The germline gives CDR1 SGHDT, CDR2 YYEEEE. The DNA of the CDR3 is TGTGCCAGCCGCGGCCTTGCTACGACCGAGCAGTACTTC. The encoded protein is CASRGLATTEQYF.

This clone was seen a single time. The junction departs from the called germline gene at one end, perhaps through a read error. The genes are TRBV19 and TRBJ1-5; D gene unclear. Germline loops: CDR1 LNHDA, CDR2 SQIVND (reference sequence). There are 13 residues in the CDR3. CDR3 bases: TGTGCGAGTAGGTCCGTCGATCATCAGCCCCAGCATTTT. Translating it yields CASRSVDHQPQHF.

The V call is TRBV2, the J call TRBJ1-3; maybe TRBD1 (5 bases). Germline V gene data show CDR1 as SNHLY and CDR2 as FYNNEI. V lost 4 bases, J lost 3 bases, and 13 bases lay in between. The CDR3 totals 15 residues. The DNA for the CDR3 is TGTGCCAGCAGTGTGATGGGGACTTATGGAAACACCATATATTTT. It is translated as CASSVMGTYGNTIYF. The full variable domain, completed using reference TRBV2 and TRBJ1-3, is EPEVTQTPSHQVTQMGQEVILRCVPISNHLYFYWYRQILGQKVEFLVSFYNNEISEKSEIFDDQFSVERPDGSNFTLKIRSTKLEDSAMYFCASSVMGTYGNTIYFGEGSWLTVV.

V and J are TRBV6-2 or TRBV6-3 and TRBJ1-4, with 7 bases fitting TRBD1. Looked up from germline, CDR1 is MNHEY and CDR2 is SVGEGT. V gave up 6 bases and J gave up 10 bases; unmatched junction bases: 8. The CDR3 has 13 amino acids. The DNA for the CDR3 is TGTGCCAGCAGCCGCGGGACAGACAGAAAACTGTTTTTT. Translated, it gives CASSRGTDRKLFF.

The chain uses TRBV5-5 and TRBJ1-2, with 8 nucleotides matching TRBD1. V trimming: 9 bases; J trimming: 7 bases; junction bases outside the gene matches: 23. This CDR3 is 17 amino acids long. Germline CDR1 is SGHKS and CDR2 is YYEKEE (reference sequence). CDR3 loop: CATPLREQGDPSGGYTF. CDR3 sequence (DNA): TGTGCCACCCCACTACGGGAACAGGGGGATCCGAGCGGTGGCTACACCTTC.

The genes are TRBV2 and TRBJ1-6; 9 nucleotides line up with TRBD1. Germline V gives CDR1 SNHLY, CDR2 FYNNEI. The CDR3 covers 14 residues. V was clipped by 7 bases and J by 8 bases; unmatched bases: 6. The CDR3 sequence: CASTSGTGHSPLHF. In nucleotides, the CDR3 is TGTGCCAGCACCTCCGGGACAGGGCATTCACCCCTCCACTTT.

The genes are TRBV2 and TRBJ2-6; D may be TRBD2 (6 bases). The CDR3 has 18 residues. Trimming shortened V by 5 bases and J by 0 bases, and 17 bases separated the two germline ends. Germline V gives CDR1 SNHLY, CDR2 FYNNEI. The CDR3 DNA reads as TGTGCCAGCAGTTTCGCGGGGACCCGCTACTCTGGGGCCAACGTCCTGACTTTC. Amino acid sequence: CASSFAGTRYSGANVLTF.

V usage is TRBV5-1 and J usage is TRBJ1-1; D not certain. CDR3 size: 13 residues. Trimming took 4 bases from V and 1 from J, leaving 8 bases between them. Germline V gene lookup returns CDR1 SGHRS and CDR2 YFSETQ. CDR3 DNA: TGCGCCAGCAGCGTGTCCAGGAACACTGAAGCTTTCTTT. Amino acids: CASSVSRNTEAFF.

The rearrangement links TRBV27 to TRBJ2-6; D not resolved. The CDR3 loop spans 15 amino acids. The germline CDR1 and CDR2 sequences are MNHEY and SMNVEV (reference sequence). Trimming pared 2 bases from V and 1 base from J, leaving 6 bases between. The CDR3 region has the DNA TGTGCCAGCAGTTTAAAGGTATCTGGGGCCAACGTCCTGACTTTC. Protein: CASSLKVSGANVLTF.

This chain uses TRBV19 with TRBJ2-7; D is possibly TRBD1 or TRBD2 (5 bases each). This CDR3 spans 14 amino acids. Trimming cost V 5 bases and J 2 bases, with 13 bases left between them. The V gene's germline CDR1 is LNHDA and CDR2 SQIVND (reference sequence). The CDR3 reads CASSSGYGTYEQYF. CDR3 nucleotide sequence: TGTGCCAGTAGTTCAGGGTACGGGACCTACGAGCAGTACTTC. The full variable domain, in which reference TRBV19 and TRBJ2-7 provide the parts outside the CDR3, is DGGITQSPKYLFRKEGQNVTLSCEQNLNHDAMYWYRQDPGQGLRLIYYSQIVNDFQKGDIAEGYSVSREKKESFPLTVTSAQKNPTAFYLCASSSGYGTYEQYFGPGTRLTVT.

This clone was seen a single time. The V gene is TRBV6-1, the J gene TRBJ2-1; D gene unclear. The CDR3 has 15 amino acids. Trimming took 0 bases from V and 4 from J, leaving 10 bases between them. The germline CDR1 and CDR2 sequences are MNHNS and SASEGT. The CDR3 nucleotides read TGTGCCAGCAGTGAAGCGCAGCTAGAGTACAATGAGCAGTTCTTC. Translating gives CASSEAQLEYNEQFF.

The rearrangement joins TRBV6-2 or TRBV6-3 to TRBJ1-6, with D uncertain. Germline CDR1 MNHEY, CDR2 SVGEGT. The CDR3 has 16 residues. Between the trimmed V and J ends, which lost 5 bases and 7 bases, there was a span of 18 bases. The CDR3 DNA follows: TGTGCCAGCAGTGAGACCCTTGCTCGGACGAATTCACCCCTCCACTTT. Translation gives CASSETLARTNSPLHF.

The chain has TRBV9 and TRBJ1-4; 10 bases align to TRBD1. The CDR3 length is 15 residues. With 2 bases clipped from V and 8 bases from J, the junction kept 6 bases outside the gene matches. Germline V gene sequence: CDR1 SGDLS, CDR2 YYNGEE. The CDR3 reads CASSVTTGGNEKLFF. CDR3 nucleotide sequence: TGTGCCAGCAGCGTCACGACAGGGGGCAACGAAAAACTGTTTTTT.

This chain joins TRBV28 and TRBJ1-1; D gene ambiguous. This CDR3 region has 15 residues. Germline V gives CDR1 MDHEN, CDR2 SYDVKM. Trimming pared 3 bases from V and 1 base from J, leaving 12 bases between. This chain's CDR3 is CASSFQVAGNTEAFF. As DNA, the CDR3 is TGTGCCAGCAGTTTTCAGGTGGCAGGGAACACTGAAGCTTTCTTT. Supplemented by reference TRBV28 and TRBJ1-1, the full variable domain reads DVKVTQSSRYLVKRTGEKVFLECVQDMDHENMFWYRQDPGLGLRLIYFSYDVKMKEKGDIPEGYSVSREKKERFSLILESASTNQTSMYLCASSFQVAGNTEAFFGQGTRLTVV.

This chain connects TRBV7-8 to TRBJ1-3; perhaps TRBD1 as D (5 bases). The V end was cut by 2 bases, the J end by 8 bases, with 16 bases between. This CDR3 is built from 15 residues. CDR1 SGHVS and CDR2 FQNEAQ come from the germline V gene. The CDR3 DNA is TGTGCCAGCAGCTTAAGCAGGGCCAAGGGATACACCATATATTTT. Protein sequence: CASSLSRAKGYTIYF.

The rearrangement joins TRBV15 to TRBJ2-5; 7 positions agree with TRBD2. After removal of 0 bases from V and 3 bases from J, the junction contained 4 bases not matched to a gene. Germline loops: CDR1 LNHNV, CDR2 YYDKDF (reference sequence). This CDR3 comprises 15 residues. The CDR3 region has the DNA TGTGCCACCAGCAGAGACATCAGCGGGGAAGAGACCCAGTACTTC. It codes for CATSRDISGEETQYF.

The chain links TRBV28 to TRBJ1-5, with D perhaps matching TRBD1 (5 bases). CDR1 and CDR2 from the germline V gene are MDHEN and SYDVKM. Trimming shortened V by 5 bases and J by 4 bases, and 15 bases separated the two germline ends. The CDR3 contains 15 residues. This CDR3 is CASSPGGLRNQPQHF. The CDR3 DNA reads TGTGCCAGCAGTCCGGGGGGACTCAGGAATCAGCCCCAGCATTTT.

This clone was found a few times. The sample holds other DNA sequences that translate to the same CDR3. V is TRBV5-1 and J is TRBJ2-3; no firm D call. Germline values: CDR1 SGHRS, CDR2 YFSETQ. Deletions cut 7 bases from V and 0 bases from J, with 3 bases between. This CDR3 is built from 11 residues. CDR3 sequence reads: CASSSTDTQYF. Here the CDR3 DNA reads TGCGCCAGCTCTAGCACAGATACGCAGTATTTT.

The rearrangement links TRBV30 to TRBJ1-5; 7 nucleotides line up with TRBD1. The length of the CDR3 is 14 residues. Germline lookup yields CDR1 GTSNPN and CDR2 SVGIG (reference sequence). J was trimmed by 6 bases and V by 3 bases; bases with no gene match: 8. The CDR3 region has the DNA TGTGCCTGGAGCGCCCAATACAGGGGTCAGCCCCAGCATTTT. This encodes CAWSAQYRGQPQHF.

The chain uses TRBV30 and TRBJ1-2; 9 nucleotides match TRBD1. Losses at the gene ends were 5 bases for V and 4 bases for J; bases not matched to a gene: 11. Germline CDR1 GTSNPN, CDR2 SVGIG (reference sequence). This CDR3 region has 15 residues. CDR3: CAWGGTGNPGYGYTF. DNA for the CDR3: TGTGCCTGGGGTGGGACAGGGAATCCGGGCTATGGCTACACCTTC.

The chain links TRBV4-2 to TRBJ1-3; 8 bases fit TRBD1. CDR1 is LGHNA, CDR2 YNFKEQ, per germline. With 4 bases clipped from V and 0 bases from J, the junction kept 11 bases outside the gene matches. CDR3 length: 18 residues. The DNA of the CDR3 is TGTGCCAGCAGCCCCAGGACAGGGAAAGGGGCCTCTGGAAACACCATATATTTT. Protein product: CASSPRTGKGASGNTIYF.

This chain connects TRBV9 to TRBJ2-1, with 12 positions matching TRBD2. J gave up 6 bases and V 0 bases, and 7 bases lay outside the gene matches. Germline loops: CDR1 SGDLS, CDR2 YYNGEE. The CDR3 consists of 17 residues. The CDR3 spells CASSVVPSGGAANEQFF. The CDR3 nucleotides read TGTGCCAGCAGCGTAGTTCCTAGCGGGGGGGCCGCCAATGAGCAGTTCTTC.

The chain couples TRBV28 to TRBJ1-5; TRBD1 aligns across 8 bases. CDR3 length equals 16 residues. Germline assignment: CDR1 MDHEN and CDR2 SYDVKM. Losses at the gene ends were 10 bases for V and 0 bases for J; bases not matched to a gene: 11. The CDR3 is CATKDRAINSNQPQHF. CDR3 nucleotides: TGTGCCACCAAGGACAGGGCCATCAATAGCAATCAGCCCCAGCATTTT.

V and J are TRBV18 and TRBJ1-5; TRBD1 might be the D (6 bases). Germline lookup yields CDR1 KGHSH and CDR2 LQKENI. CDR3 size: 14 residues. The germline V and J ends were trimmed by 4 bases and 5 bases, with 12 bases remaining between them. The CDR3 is CASSLGQSYQPQHF. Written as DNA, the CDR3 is TGTGCCAGCTCACTAGGACAGTCCTATCAGCCCCAGCATTTT.

The CDR3 protein is CASSQDLRASEAFF. The CDR3 DNA reads TGTGCCAGCAGCCAAGATCTAAGGGCGAGTGAAGCTTTCTTT. This rearrangement joins TRBV3-1 (or the pseudogene TRBV3-2) to TRBJ1-1; D is undetermined. Germline loops: CDR1 LGHDT, CDR2 YNNKEL (reference sequence). Deletions cut 0 bases from V and 7 bases from J, with 12 bases between. The CDR3 has 14 residues.

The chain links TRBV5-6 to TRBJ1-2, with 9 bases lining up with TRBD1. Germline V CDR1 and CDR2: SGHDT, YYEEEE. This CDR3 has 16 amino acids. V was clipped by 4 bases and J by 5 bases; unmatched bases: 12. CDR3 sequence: CASSRFRQGEWYGYTF. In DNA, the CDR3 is TGTGCCAGCAGCCGATTCCGACAGGGGGAATGGTATGGCTACACCTTC.

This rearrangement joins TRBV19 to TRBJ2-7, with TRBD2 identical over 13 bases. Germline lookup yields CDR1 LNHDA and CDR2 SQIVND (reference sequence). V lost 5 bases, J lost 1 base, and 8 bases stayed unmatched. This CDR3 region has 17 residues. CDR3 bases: TGTGCCAGTAGTCCCAGACTAGCGGGGGGCTTTTCCTACGAGCAGTACTTC. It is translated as CASSPRLAGGFSYEQYF.

The CDR3 DNA reads as TGTGCCAGCCGCCTCATCTTCGGGACACTCAATCAGCCCCAGCATTTT. Translated, it gives CASRLIFGTLNQPQHF. The chain links TRBV28 to TRBJ1-5, with TRBD1 as a possible D gene (6 bases). The CDR3 covers 16 residues. Germline lookup yields CDR1 MDHEN and CDR2 SYDVKM. The V end lost 8 bases, the J end lost 3 bases, and 20 bases lay between the germline ends.

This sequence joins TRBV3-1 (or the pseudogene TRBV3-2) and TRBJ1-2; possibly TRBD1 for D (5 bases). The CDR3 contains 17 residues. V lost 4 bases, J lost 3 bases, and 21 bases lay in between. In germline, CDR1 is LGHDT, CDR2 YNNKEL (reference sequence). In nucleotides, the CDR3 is TGTGCCAGCAGCCCCTGGGGGGGGAGGGCGGATGACTATGGCTACACCTTC. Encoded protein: CASSPWGGRADDYGYTF.